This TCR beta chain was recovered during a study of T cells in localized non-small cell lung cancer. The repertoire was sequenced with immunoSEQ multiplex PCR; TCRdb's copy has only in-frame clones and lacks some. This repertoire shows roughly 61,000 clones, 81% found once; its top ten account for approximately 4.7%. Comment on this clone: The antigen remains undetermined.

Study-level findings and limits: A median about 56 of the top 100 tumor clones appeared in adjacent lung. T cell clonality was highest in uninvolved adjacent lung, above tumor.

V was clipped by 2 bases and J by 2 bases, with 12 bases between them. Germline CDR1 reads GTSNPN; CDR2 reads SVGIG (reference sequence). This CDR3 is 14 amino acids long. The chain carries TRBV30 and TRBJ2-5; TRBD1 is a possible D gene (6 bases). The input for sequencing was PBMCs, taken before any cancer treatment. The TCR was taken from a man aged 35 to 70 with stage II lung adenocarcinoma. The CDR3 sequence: CAWSPDSLQETQYF. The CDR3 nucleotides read TGTGCCTGGAGTCCGGACAGCCTTCAAGAGACCCAGTACTTC.